These 21 T cell receptor beta chains share one sample of origin, sequenced in a study of cytomegalovirus exposure and HLA in healthy donors (dated by TCRdb to 2016 to 2017). The library was produced with the immunoSEQ multiplex PCR assay. Drawn from immuneACCESS, this table holds only the in-frame rearrangements with V and J called that TCRdb kept. Clones are partly lost; checked studies trace under half to an unresolved V gene and leave the rest unexplained. In all, the sample holds some 77,000 clones, and about 94% of those were seen once. Jointly, the top ten make up over 1.2% of the sample. The sample was PBMCs. These receptors all come from a young man in good health and CMV-seropositive.

The rearrangement joins TRBV9 to TRBJ1-3; D perhaps matches TRBD1 (5 bases). From germline, CDR1 is SGDLS and CDR2 YYNGEE. Trimming cost V 2 bases and J 4 bases, with 10 bases left between them. This CDR3 region has 14 residues. The CDR3 sequence is CASSVDRVGNTIYF. CDR3 DNA: TGTGCCAGCAGCGTCGACAGAGTCGGAAACACCATATATTTT. Filled out from reference TRBV9 and TRBJ1-3, the complete variable domain reads DSGVTQTPKHLITATGQRVTLRCSPRSGDLSVYWYQQSLDQGLQFLIQYYNGEERAKGNILERFSAQQFPDLHSELNLSSLELGDSALYFCASSVDRVGNTIYFGEGSWLTVV.

V and J are TRBV18 and TRBJ1-4, with D hard to call. Germline CDR1 is KGHSH and CDR2 is LQKENI. This CDR3 is 15 amino acids long. V dropped 2 bases and J dropped 14 bases, with 21 bases sitting between them. The CDR3 region has the DNA TGTGCCAGCTCACCAGACGCGGTTTCCTCCTCGGGTCTGTTTTTT. Its protein product is CASSPDAVSSSGLFF.

This chain joins TRBV19 and TRBJ2-1; no reliable D call. Germline values: CDR1 LNHDA, CDR2 SQIVND (reference sequence). V gave up 3 bases and J gave up 2 bases, with 11 bases separating them. The CDR3 is 15 amino acids. The CDR3 spells CASSINLAPYNEQFF. As DNA, the CDR3 is TGTGCCAGTAGTATTAATTTGGCACCCTACAATGAGCAGTTCTTC.

The chain combines TRBV5-1 with TRBJ2-1; 11 nucleotides align to TRBD2. The J segment lost 6 bases and the V segment lost 5 bases, leaving 4 bases of the junction unmatched. The CDR3 runs 14 residues. Germline lookup yields CDR1 SGHRS and CDR2 YFSETQ. CDR3 residues: CASRTSGMGNEQFF. CDR3 coding DNA: TGCGCCAGCAGGACTAGCGGGATGGGCAATGAGCAGTTCTTC.

J is TRBJ1-3 and V is TRBV5-5, with 7 bases that match TRBD1. V trimming: 1 base; J trimming: 7 bases; junction bases outside the gene matches: 8. The length of the CDR3 is 15 residues. Germline assignment: CDR1 SGHKS and CDR2 YYEKEE (reference sequence). The CDR3 region is CASSLQTGWRNTIYF. As DNA, the CDR3 is TGTGCCAGCAGCTTGCAGACAGGGTGGAGGAACACCATATATTTT. The entire variable domain, with the rest obtained from reference TRBV5-5 and TRBJ1-3, is as follows: DAGVTQSPTHLIKTRGQQVTLRCSPISGHKSVSWYQQVLGQGPQFIFQYYEKEERGRGNFPDRFSARQFPNYSSELNVNALLLGDSALYLCASSLQTGWRNTIYFGEGSWLTVV.

This chain uses TRBV10-3 with TRBJ1-1; TRBD1 matches at 7 bases. V lost 6 bases, J lost 7 bases, and 2 bases stayed unmatched. The CDR3 is 11 residues long. Per germline, CDR1 ENHRY and CDR2 SYGVKD. The CDR3 bases are TGTGCCATCAGGGGACAGCATGAAGCTTTCTTT. It encodes CAIRGQHEAFF.

The genes are TRBV6-5 and TRBJ1-5; possible D gene TRBD1, 5 bases. The germline gives CDR1 MNHEY, CDR2 SVGAGI. Trimming shortened V by 5 bases and J by 3 bases, and 14 bases separated the two germline ends. The CDR3 consists of 15 residues. The CDR3 nucleotides read TGTGCCAGCAGTCTCCTTAGGGGTGACAATCAGCCCCAGCATTTT. Its translation is CASSLLRGDNQPQHF.

The rearrangement uses TRBV30 and TRBJ1-2, with TRBD1 matching 9 bases. The CDR3 extends over 13 amino acids. From germline, CDR1 is GTSNPN and CDR2 SVGIG (reference sequence). In DNA, the CDR3 is TGTGCTTACTACAGGGGGCCCTCCTATGGCTACACCTTC. Its protein is CAYYRGPSYGYTF.

This sequence joins TRBV9 and TRBJ2-6, with D perhaps TRBD1 (6 bases). Per germline, CDR1 SGDLS and CDR2 YYNGEE. The V end was cut by 4 bases, the J end by 0 bases, with 14 bases between. The CDR3 is 17 residues long. CDR3 in amino acids: CASSLRQDSSGANVLTF. CDR3 nucleotide sequence: TGTGCCAGCAGCCTACGACAGGATAGCTCTGGGGCCAACGTCCTGACTTTC.

The V call is TRBV19, the J call TRBJ2-5; a possible D gene is TRBD2 (6 bases). The CDR3 has 13 residues. The V gene lost 5 bases and the J gene lost 5 bases, with 12 bases spanning the gap. Looked up from germline, CDR1 is LNHDA and CDR2 is SQIVND (reference sequence). CDR3 amino acids: CASSRGDGETQYF. The CDR3 DNA is TGTGCCAGTAGTCGCGGGGATGGGGAGACCCAGTACTTC.

The chain links TRBV19 to TRBJ2-2; TRBD1 might be the D (7 bases). In germline, CDR1 is LNHDA, CDR2 SQIVND (reference sequence). This CDR3 is built from 17 residues. Deletions cut 1 base from V and 5 bases from J, with 17 bases between. CDR3 sequence reads: CASSIGPQQGRTGELFF. The CDR3 DNA sequence: TGTGCCAGTAGTATAGGCCCCCAACAGGGGAGGACCGGGGAGCTGTTTTTT.

This chain links TRBV7-9 with TRBJ2-5; TRBD2 matches at 11 bases. The germline CDR1 and CDR2 sequences are SEHNR and FQNEAQ (reference sequence). This CDR3 is built from 16 residues. Trimming took 5 bases from V and 4 from J; bases not matched to a gene: 9. Here the CDR3 DNA reads TGTGCCAGCAGCGTTCTGATAGCGGGGGGGCGAGAGACCCAGTACTTC. This codes for CASSVLIAGGRETQYF. Combining the CDR3 with reference TRBV7-9 and TRBJ2-5 gives the whole variable domain DTGVSQNPRHKITKRGQNVTFRCDPISEHNRLYWYRQTLGQGPEFLTYFQNEAQLEKSRLLSDRFSAERPKGSFSTLEIQRTEQGDSAMYLCASSVLIAGGRETQYFGPGTRLLVL.

The rearrangement joins TRBV5-1 to TRBJ1-4; TRBD1 matches 7 bases. Germline V CDR1 and CDR2: SGHRS, YFSETQ. The CDR3 runs to 14 residues. The J segment lost 4 bases and the V segment lost 4 bases, leaving 4 bases of the junction unmatched. This CDR3 is CASSPAGGNEKLFF. The CDR3 DNA follows: TGCGCCAGCAGCCCCGCAGGGGGTAATGAAAAACTGTTTTTT.

This clone was seen only once. This chain links TRBV7-3 with TRBJ2-1; 10 nucleotides agree with TRBD2. The CDR3 spans 16 residues. Germline CDR1 reads SGHTA; CDR2 reads FQGTGA. V lost 1 base to trimming and J lost 5 bases; unmatched junction nucleotides: 5. CDR3 protein: CASSLIPSGGNNEQFF. The CDR3 DNA reads TGTGCCAGCAGCTTAATACCTAGCGGGGGCAACAATGAGCAGTTCTTC.

The chain is built from TRBV7-9 and TRBJ1-2; D uncertain. Looked up from germline, CDR1 is SEHNR and CDR2 is FQNEAQ (reference sequence). V lost 1 base and J lost 10, with 7 bases in between. CDR3 length equals 11 residues. CDR3 loop: CASSLVGIYTF. The CDR3 DNA sequence: TGTGCCAGCAGCTTAGTCGGGATCTACACCTTC.

The chain is built from TRBV4-1 and TRBJ1-1, with TRBD1 matching 9 bases. V lost 3 bases and J lost 3; bases outside the gene matches: 5. Per germline, CDR1 MGHRA and CDR2 YSYEKL. The CDR3 runs 15 residues. The CDR3 protein is CASSQTQGAYTEAFF. DNA for the CDR3: TGCGCCAGCAGCCAGACACAGGGGGCCTACACTGAAGCTTTCTTT.

The chain joins TRBV10-1 to TRBJ1-1; TRBD1 aligns across 7 bases. V lost 0 bases and J lost 7; bases outside the gene matches: 8. Germline values: CDR1 WNHNN, CDR2 SYGVQD (reference sequence). The CDR3 is made up of 15 amino acids. CDR3 DNA sequence: TGCGCCAGCAGTGAGTCGATTAACAGGGGTAATGAAGCTTTCTTT. As protein: CASSESINRGNEAFF.

This clone has only one observation. The V call is TRBV29-1, the J call TRBJ2-1; 9 bases align to TRBD1. Germline V gene sequence: CDR1 SQVTM, CDR2 ANQGSEA. With V trimmed by 7 bases and J by 4 bases, 5 bases remained unmatched. This CDR3 is 13 amino acids long. The CDR3 DNA sequence: TGCAGCGGACAGGGACAGGGATACAATGAGCAGTTCTTC. Amino acid sequence: CSGQGQGYNEQFF.

This sequence joins TRBV9 and TRBJ2-7; 7 bases map to TRBD2. The germline V gene has CDR1 SGDLS and CDR2 YYNGEE. This CDR3 has 15 residues. Unmatched junction bases numbered 8, after V lost 0 bases and J lost 5 bases. The DNA of the CDR3 is TGTGCCAGCAGCGTAGGTAGCCGGGGGGAGAACGAGCAGTACTTC. Translation gives CASSVGSRGENEQYF.

This sequence joins TRBV4-1 and TRBJ2-2; 8 nucleotides match TRBD2. The CDR3 sequence is 18 residues long. Germline values: CDR1 MGHRA, CDR2 YSYEKL. V trimming: 0 bases; J trimming: 2 bases; junction bases outside the gene matches: 8. The CDR3 loop is CASSQEGVSGINTGELFF. The CDR3 nucleotides are TGCGCCAGCAGCCAAGAAGGAGTTAGCGGGATTAACACCGGGGAGCTGTTTTTT.

This clone came up a few times. The chain has TRBV7-3 and TRBJ2-2; TRBD2 matches at 8 bases. Trimming took 6 bases from V and 5 from J; bases not matched to a gene: 5. Germline V gene data show CDR1 as SGHTA and CDR2 as FQGTGA. CDR3 size: 14 residues. This chain's CDR3 is CASRRTSWTGELFF. DNA for the CDR3: TGTGCCAGCAGGCGGACTAGCTGGACCGGGGAGCTGTTTTTT.